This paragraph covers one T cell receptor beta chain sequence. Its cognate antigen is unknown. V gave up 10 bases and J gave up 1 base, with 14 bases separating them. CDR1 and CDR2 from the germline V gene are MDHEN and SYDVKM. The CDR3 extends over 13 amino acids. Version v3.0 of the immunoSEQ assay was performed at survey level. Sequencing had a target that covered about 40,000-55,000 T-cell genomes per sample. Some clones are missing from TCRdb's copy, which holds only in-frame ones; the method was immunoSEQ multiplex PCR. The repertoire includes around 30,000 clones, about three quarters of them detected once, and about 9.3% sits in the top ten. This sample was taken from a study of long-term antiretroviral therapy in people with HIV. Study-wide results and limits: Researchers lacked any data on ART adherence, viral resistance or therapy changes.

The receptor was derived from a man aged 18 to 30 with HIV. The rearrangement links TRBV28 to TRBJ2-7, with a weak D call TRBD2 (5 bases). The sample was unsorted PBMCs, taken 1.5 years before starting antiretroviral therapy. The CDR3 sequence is CAIQPTISYEQYF. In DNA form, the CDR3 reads TGTGCCATCCAACCGACTATTTCCTACGAGCAGTACTTC.